Below, one T cell receptor (beta chain) is given with its context. Antigen: not known. This PCR relied on a set of 60 Vbeta primers and 13 Jbeta primers. The repertoire was sequenced with immunoSEQ multiplex PCR; TCRdb's copy has only in-frame clones and lacks some. The sample yields some 150,000 clones, 77% seen once. The data belong to a study of cytomegalovirus exposure and HLA in healthy donors. Study-level findings and limits: Exclusion as indistinguishable affected some V segments, including TRBV6-2 and TRBV6-3.

CDR3 length equals 15 residues. Trimming pared 3 bases from V and 3 bases from J, leaving 15 bases between. Germline V gives CDR1 MNHEY, CDR2 SVGAGI. This receptor was obtained from a woman aged 30 to 39 in good health and CMV-seronegative. The chain combines TRBV6-5 with TRBJ2-7; tentative D call: TRBD1 (5 bases). The sample taken for sequencing was PBMCs. The CDR3 DNA reads as TGTGCCAGCAGTTATCAAGGGGCAGCGTTCTACGAGCAGTACTTC. Translation gives CASSYQGAAFYEQYF.